The 2 T cell receptor beta chains below were found in one sample sequenced in a study of T cell responses to AZD1222 COVID-19 vaccine (dated by TCRdb to the early 2020s). Libraries were prepared through the immunoSEQ multiplex PCR assay. Held by TCRdb, this immuneACCESS table contains in-frame sequences only and omits some clones. Under half of the omission traces to an unresolved V gene where checked; the cause of the rest is unknown. This sample has about 120,000 clones in its table, and more than 70% of those were observed once. About 1.4% of the sample is held by the ten biggest clonotypes. This specimen's time point label, per the study, means: baseline before first vaccination. The material sequenced was peripheral blood, taken on day 0 of AZD1222 vaccination. The receptor source for this set is an adult in good health.

The chain couples TRBV6-4 to TRBJ1-1; no clear D gene. V gave up 6 bases and J gave up 4 bases, with 15 bases separating them. The CDR3 runs to 14 residues. CDR1 is MRHNA and CDR2 is SNTAGT in the germline V gene. Written as DNA, the CDR3 is TGTGCCAGCAGGCCCGGAGGCGACGGCACTGAAGCTTTCTTT. Protein: CASRPGGDGTEAFF.

This chain connects TRBV30 to TRBJ2-2; D is ambiguous. Germline assignment: CDR1 GTSNPN and CDR2 SVGIG (reference sequence). CDR3 length equals 15 residues. V shed 0 bases and J shed 3 bases, with 11 bases lying between them. CDR3 nucleotides: TGTGCCTGGAGTGTACTATATGAGGACACCGGGGAGCTGTTTTTT. Its translation is CAWSVLYEDTGELFF.